This T cell receptor (beta chain) was recovered during a study of CD8 T cells in Susac syndrome. Regarding the study as a whole: The number of individuals included in the study's TCR sequencing and HLA analysis was acknowledged as relatively small.

Germline values: CDR1 MNHEY, CDR2 SVGAGI. V dropped 11 bases and J dropped 0 bases, with 13 bases sitting between them. This CDR3 is built from 14 residues. TCR beta sequencing covered blood CD8+ and CD4+ T cells. Treatment-naive patients with stable or active relapsing-remitting disease served as multiple sclerosis controls. It was with random hexamers that roughly 0.45 to 1 ug RNA was reverse transcribed. Across 54 Vbeta and 13 Jbeta, TCR beta CDR3 was amplified with immunoSEQ multiplex PCR. In TCRdb, the immunoSEQ multiplex PCR reads were re-called with MiXCR into one record per CDR3 protein. Among around 130,000 distinct CDR3 sequences listed, about 95% were seen once. The sample holds one count of this clonotype. The antigen is not known.

Sequencing used CD4+ T cells from PBMCs. V usage is TRBV6-5 and J usage is TRBJ2-2, with TRBD1 as a possible D gene (6 bases). This sequence originates from a human donor with multiple sclerosis. CDR3 protein: CAGGRQANTGELFF. Written as DNA, the CDR3 is TGTGCCGGGGGCCGACAGGCGAACACCGGGGAGCTGTTTTTT.